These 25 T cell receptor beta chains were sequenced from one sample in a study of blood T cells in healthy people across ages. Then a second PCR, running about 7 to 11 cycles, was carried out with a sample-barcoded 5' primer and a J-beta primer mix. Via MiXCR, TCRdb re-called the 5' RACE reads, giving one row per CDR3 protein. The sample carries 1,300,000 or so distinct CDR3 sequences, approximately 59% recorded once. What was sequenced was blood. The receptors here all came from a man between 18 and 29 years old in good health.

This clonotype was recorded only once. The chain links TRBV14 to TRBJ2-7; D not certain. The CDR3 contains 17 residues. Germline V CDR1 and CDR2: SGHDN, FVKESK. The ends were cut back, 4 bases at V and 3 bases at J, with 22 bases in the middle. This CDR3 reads CASSRVGGPKGIYEQYF. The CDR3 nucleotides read TGTGCCAGCAGCCGCGTCGGTGGGCCTAAGGGTATCTACGAGCAGTACTTC. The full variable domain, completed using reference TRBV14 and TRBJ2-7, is EAGVTQFPSHSVIEKGQTVTLRCDPISGHDNLYWYRRVMGKEIKFLLHFVKESKQDESGMPNNRFLAERTGGTYSTLKVQPAELEDSGVYFCASSRVGGPKGIYEQYFGPGTRLTVT.

CDR3 protein: CAVQGKTEQFF. The CDR3 DNA follows: TGTGCCGTCCAGGGTAAGACCGAGCAGTTCTTC. This chain links TRBV28 with TRBJ2-1; D may be TRBD1 (5 bases). Germline lookup yields CDR1 MDHEN and CDR2 SYDVKM. The V and J ends lost 11 bases and 10 bases respectively, with 15 bases between them. The CDR3 consists of 11 residues.

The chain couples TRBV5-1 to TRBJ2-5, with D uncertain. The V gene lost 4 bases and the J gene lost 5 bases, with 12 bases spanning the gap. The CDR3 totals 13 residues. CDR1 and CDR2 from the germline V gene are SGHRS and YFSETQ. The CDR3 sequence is CASSKDGEETQYF. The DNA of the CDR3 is TGCGCCAGCAGCAAGGACGGAGAGGAGACCCAGTACTTC.

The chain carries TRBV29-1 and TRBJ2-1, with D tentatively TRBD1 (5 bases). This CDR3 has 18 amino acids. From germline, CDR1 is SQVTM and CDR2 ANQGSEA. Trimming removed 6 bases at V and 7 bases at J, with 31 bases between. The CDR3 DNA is TGCAGCGTCCACCGTCTTAGGGTAGAGATAAGGGGCCTTAATGAGCAGTTCTTC. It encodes CSVHRLRVEIRGLNEQFF.

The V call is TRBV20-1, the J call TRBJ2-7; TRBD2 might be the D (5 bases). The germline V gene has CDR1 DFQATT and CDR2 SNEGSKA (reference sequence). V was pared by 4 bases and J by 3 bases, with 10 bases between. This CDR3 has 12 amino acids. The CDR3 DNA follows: TGCAGTGCTACGCGGGTGGACTACGAGCAGTACTTC. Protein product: CSATRVDYEQYF.

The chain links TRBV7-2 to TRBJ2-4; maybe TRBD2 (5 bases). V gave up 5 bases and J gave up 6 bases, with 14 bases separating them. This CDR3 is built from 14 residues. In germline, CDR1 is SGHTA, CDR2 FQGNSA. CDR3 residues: CASSRTLYANIQYF. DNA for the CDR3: TGTGCCAGCAGCCGGACTTTATACGCAAACATTCAGTACTTC.

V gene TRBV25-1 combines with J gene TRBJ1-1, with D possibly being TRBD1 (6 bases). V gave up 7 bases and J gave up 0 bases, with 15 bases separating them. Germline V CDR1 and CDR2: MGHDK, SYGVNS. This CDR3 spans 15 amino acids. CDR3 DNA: TGTGCCAGCAAAGGGGGTAGGGTCATGAACACTGAAGCTTTCTTT. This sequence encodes CASKGGRVMNTEAFF.

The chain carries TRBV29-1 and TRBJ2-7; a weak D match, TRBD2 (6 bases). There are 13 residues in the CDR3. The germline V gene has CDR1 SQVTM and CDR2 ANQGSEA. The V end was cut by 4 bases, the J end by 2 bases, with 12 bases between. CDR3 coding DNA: TGCAGCGTTGTAGGCGGGATTGCCTACGAGCAGTACTTC. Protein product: CSVVGGIAYEQYF.

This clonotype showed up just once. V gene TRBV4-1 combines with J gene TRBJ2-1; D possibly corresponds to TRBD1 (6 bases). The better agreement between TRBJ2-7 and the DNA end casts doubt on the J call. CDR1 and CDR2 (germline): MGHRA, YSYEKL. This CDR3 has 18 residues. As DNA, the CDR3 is TGCGCCAGCAGCCAGTCCGCATTGTACGGGACAAATTACAATGAGCAGTACTTC. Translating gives CASSQSALYGTNYNEQYF.

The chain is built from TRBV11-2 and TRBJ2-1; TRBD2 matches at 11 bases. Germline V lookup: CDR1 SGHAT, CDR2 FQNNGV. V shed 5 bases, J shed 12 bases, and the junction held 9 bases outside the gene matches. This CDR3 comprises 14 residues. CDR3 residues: CASSEGLAGGVQFF. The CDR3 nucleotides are TGTGCCAGCAGCGAAGGACTAGCGGGCGGGGTGCAGTTCTTC. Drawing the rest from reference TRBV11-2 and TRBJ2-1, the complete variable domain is EAGVAQSPRYKIIEKRQSVAFWCNPISGHATLYWYQQILGQGPKLLIQFQNNGVVDDSQLPKDRFSAERLKGVDSTLKIQPAKLEDSAVYLCASSEGLAGGVQFFGPGTRLTVL.

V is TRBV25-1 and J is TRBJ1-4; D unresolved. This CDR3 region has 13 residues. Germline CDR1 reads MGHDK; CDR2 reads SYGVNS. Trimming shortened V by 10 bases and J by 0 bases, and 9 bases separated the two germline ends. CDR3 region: CATGISTNEKLFF. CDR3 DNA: TGTGCCACCGGGATCTCAACTAATGAAAAACTGTTTTTT.

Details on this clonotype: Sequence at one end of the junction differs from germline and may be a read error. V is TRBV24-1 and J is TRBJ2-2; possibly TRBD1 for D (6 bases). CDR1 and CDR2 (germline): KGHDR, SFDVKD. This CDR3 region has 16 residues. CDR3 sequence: CAARVIGGYNTGELFF. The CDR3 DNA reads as TGTGCCGCCAGAGTTATTGGGGGCTACAACACCGGGGAGCTGTTTTTT.

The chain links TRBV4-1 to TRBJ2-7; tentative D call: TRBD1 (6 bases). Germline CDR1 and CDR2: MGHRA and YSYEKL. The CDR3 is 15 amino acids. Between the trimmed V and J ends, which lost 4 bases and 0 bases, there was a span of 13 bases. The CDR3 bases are TGCGCCAGCAGCCTTGCCTGGACAGACTCCTACGAGCAGTACTTC. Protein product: CASSLAWTDSYEQYF.

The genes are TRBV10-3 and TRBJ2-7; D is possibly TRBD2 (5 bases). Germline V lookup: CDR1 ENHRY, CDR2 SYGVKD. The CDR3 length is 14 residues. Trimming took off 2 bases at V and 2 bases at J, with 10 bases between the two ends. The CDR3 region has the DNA TGTGCCATCAGTGAGGCGACTACCCCCTACGAGCAGTACTTC. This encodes CAISEATTPYEQYF.

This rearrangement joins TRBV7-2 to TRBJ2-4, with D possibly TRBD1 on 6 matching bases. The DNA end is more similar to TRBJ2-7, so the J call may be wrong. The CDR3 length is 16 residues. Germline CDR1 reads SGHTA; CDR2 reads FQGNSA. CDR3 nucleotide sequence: TGTGCCAGCAGCCCCGACCCTGGCAGGGGCCTCTACGAGCAGTACTTC. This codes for CASSPDPGRGLYEQYF.

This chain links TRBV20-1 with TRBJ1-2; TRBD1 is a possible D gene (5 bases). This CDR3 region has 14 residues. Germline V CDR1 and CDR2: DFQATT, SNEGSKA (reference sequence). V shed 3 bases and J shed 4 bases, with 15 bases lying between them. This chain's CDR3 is CSASIRDGFYGYTF. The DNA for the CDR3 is TGCAGTGCTAGTATCCGGGACGGGTTCTATGGCTACACCTTC.

The CDR3 loop is CASSQDPGRLEAFF. The CDR3, as DNA: TGCGCCAGCAGCCAAGATCCAGGGAGACTCGAAGCTTTCTTT. This chain uses TRBV4-1 with TRBJ1-1, with D maybe TRBD1 (5 bases). Trimming stripped 0 bases from V and 8 bases from J, with 13 bases between. Germline V lookup: CDR1 MGHRA, CDR2 YSYEKL. The CDR3 sequence is 14 residues long.

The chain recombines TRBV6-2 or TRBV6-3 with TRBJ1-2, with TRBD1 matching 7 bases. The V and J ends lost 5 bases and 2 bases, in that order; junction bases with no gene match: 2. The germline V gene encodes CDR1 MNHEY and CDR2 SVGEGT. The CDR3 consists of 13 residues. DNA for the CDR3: TGTGCCAGCAGTACGACAGGGAACTATGGCTACACCTTC. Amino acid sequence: CASSTTGNYGYTF.

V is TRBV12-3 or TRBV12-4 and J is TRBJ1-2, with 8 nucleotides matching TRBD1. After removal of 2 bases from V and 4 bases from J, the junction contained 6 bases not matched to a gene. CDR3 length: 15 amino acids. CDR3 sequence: CASSLSPGTGYGYTF. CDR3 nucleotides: TGTGCCAGCAGTTTAAGCCCTGGGACAGGCTATGGCTACACCTTC.

The CDR3 DNA is TGTGCCAGCAGCCAAGATCTGGCTACCTACGAGCAGTACTTC. It encodes CASSQDLATYEQYF. V gene TRBV4-2 combines with J gene TRBJ2-7; D uncertain. The germline V gene encodes CDR1 LGHNA and CDR2 YNFKEQ. CDR3 length equals 14 residues. The V end lost 0 bases, the J end lost 2 bases, and 8 bases lay between the germline ends.

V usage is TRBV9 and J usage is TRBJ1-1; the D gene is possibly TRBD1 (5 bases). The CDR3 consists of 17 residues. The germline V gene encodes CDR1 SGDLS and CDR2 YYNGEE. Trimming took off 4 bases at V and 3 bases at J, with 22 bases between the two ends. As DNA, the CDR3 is TGTGCCAGCAGCCCCCTCGGGGGGGTTCTTAGGGACACTGAAGCTTTCTTT. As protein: CASSPLGGVLRDTEAFF.

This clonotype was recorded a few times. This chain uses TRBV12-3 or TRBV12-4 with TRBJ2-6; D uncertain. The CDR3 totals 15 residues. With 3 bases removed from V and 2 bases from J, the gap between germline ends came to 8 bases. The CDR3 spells CASSFRAAGANVLTF. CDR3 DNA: TGTGCCAGCAGTTTTAGGGCAGCTGGGGCCAACGTCCTGACTTTC.

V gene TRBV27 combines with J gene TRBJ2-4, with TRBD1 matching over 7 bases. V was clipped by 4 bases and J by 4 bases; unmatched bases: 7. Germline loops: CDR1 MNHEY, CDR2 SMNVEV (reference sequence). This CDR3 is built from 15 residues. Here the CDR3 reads CASSYLGTEKNIQYF. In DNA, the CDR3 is TGTGCCAGCAGTTACCTAGGGACAGAGAAAAACATTCAGTACTTC.

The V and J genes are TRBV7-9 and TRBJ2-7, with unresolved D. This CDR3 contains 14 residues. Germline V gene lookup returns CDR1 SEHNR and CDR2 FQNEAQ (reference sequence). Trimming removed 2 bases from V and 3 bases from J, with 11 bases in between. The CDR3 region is CASSLTGFYYEQYF. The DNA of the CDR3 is TGTGCCAGCAGCTTAACCGGGTTCTACTACGAGCAGTACTTC. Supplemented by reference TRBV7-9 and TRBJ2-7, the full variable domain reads DTGVSQNPRHKITKRGQNVTFRCDPISEHNRLYWYRQTLGQGPEFLTYFQNEAQLEKSRLLSDRFSAERPKGSFSTLEIQRTEQGDSAMYLCASSLTGFYYEQYFGPGTRLTVT.

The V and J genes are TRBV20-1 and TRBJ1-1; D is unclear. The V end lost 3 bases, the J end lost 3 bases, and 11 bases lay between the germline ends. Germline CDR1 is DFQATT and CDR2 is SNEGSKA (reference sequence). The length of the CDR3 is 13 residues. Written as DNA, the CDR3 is TGCAGTGCTAGGGATTATTGGGACACTGAAGCTTTCTTT. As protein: CSARDYWDTEAFF.